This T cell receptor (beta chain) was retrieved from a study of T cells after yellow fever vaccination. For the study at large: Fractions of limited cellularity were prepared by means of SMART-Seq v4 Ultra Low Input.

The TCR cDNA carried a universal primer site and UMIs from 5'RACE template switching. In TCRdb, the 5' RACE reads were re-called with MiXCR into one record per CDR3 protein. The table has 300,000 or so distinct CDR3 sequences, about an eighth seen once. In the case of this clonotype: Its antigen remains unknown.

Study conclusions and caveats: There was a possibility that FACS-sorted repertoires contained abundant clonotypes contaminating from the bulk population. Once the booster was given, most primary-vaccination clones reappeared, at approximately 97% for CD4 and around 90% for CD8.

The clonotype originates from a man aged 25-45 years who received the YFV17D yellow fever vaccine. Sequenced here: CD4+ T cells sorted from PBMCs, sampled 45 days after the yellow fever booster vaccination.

In DNA form, the CDR3 reads TGCGCCAGCAAAAGCGGGAAAAGCATGGAGACCCAGTACTTC. Encoded protein: CASKSGKSMETQYF. V gene TRBV5-1 combines with J gene TRBJ2-5; 7 bases are a match to TRBD2. V was clipped by 6 bases and J by 5 bases; unmatched bases: 10. Germline CDR1 SGHRS, CDR2 YFSETQ. The CDR3 covers 14 residues. Full variable domain (remainder filled in from reference TRBV5-1 and TRBJ2-5): KAGVTQTPRYLIKTRGQQVTLSCSPISGHRSVSWYQQTPGQGLQFLFEYFSETQRNKGNFPGRFSGRQFSNSRSEMNVSTLELGDSALYLCASKSGKSMETQYFGPGTRLLVL.